The next 6 T cell receptor beta chains were all read from a single sample in a study of OX40 agonist ivuxolimab in advanced cancers. Using immunoSEQ multiplex PCR, the repertoire was profiled, and TCRdb retains in-frame clones only, with some absent. The profile shows 30,000 to 45,000 clones, roughly four fifths of them singletons. Material: CD4+ or CD8+ T cells sorted from blood, obtained in a trial of the OX40 agonist ivuxolimab. The source is an adult with an advanced solid tumor such as melanoma, head and neck, liver or kidney cancer.

The chain joins TRBV10-1 to TRBJ2-5; 10 bases line up with TRBD2. Germline CDR1 WNHNN, CDR2 SYGVQD (reference sequence). V was pared by 5 bases and J by 2 bases, with 8 bases of the junction left unmatched. The length of the CDR3 is 16 residues. The CDR3 region is CASSPRTSGTQETQYF. The CDR3 region has the DNA TGCGCCAGCAGTCCCAGGACTAGCGGAACGCAAGAGACCCAGTACTTC.

The J gene is TRBJ2-7, the V gene TRBV2; 7 bases fit TRBD1. This CDR3 spans 14 amino acids. The germline gives CDR1 SNHLY, CDR2 FYNNEI. V trimming: 7 bases; J trimming: 3 bases; junction bases outside the gene matches: 9. CDR3 in amino acids: CASMRRDSGYEQYF. CDR3 DNA sequence: TGTGCCAGCATGCGCCGGGACAGTGGCTACGAGCAGTACTTC.

The J gene is TRBJ2-3, the V gene TRBV2; the D gene is possibly TRBD1 (5 bases). This CDR3 contains 12 residues. Germline CDR1 SNHLY, CDR2 FYNNEI. V was shortened by 6 bases and J by 4 bases, with 8 bases between the two germline ends. Written as DNA, the CDR3 is TGTGCCAGCAGGCAGGGCTCAGATACGCAGTATTTT. Residues: CASRQGSDTQYF.

The chain employs TRBV19 and TRBJ2-5, with a possible D match to TRBD2 (5 bases). CDR1 LNHDA and CDR2 SQIVND come from the germline V gene (reference sequence). The CDR3 is 15 residues long. Trimming shortened V by 0 bases and J by 4 bases, and 12 bases separated the two germline ends. The DNA for the CDR3 is TGTGCCAGTAGTATAGACAGCGGACTCGGAGAGACCCAGTACTTC. This gives the protein CASSIDSGLGETQYF. The complete variable domain, with remaining parts taken from reference TRBV19 and TRBJ2-5, reads DGGITQSPKYLFRKEGQNVTLSCEQNLNHDAMYWYRQDPGQGLRLIYYSQIVNDFQKGDIAEGYSVSREKKESFPLTVTSAQKNPTAFYLCASSIDSGLGETQYFGPGTRLLVL.

This chain links TRBV10-1 with TRBJ2-1; 10 nucleotides match TRBD1. From germline, CDR1 is WNHNN and CDR2 SYGVQD (reference sequence). The CDR3 length is 16 residues. The trim removed 3 bases at V and 5 bases at J, leaving 7 bases unmatched. The CDR3 loop reads CASSEGTGVNHNEQFF. The CDR3 DNA reads as TGCGCCAGCAGTGAAGGGACAGGGGTGAACCACAATGAGCAGTTCTTC.

DNA of the CDR3: TGTGCCAGCAGTCCTGCTAGCGGGGGGGCGGTCGAGCAGTACTTC. It encodes CASSPASGGAVEQYF. The rearrangement links TRBV11-2 to TRBJ2-7; 12 bases are a match to TRBD2. Germline V lookup: CDR1 SGHAT, CDR2 FQNNGV. The V and J ends lost 6 bases and 6 bases, in that order; junction bases with no gene match: 9. The CDR3 has 15 amino acids.